This T cell receptor beta chain was found in a study of CD8 T cells in Susac syndrome. TCR beta sequencing was performed on blood CD8+ and CD4+ T cells. Included as multiple sclerosis controls were treatment-naive patients who had stable or active relapsing-remitting disease. FACS was used to enrich TEMRA cells, whereas the CD8+ and CD4+ T cells were obtained by negative isolation. The authors reverse transcribed roughly 0.5 to 1 ug RNA with random hexamers. Each CDR3 protein gets one entry after TCRdb re-called the immunoSEQ multiplex PCR reads with MiXCR. Among about 130,000 distinct CDR3 sequences, more than 85% were seen once, and the ten largest hold approximately 0.31%. CDR1 and CDR2 (germline): ENHRY, SYGVKD. V was trimmed by 11 bases and J by 2 bases, leaving 19 bases between them. The CDR3 spans 15 residues.

Sequencing used CD8+ T cells from PBMCs. The source is a human donor with multiple sclerosis. J is TRBJ2-1 and V is TRBV10-3; D unresolved. The CDR3 loop is CASLDHLSPYNEQFF. In nucleotides, the CDR3 is TGTGCCTCTTTAGACCACCTGTCCCCCTACAATGAGCAGTTCTTC.